The following is a TCR beta chain sequence with its context. A few counts support this clone. Its antigen has not been determined. No base qualities exist here, and no much larger clone lies one base off it. The entire amount of isolated RNA was reverse transcribed using the High Capacity cDNA Reverse Transcription Kit, so the sequenced TCRB transcripts were expressed ones. Deep immunoSEQ sequencing was performed on naive, central memory and regulatory T cell samples, with an average of roughly 3.5 million total reads per sample. Sorted cells were lysed in RLT buffer, and RNA was extracted using DNase-treated RNeasy Micro or Mini kits according to cell number. To prevent cross-contamination, each cell subset was processed individually, whereas patient and healthy donor samples were processed jointly. Using the immunoSEQ multiplex PCR, TCRB sequences were amplified from cDNA into 87-bp fragments spanning the CDR3 region. Sequencing of the amplicons was performed on the Illumina HiSeq platform. The authors processed their data as follows. Synthetic template baselines were used to correct PCR bias computationally, reads within Hamming distance 2 were collapsed, and singletons that could not be merged were discarded. Reads were aligned against IMGT to assign V, D and J genes, CDR3 length and insertions or deletions at six rearrangement sites. Within each subset, clonotype counts were normalized to sorted cell number, and only after that were true diversity and Gini coefficients computed with the tcR R package. The overlap coefficient, calculated on TCRB nucleotide sequences, was used to measure repertoire sharing. Sourced from immuneACCESS, this table was stored by TCRdb with only in-frame sequences that have V and J called. A share of the clones is absent; for the studies checked, an unresolved V gene accounts for under half, and the remainder has no known explanation. The DNA was the basis for D and trimming; V, J and clone size are from that table. This sample is represented by around 290,000 clones; roughly 8% of them were singletons. The ten largest clones add up to 1% of the sample.

This entry comes from a study of beta chain features in type 1 diabetes (dated by TCRdb to between 2018 and 2020). Regarding the study in general: Mean age, gender distribution, total cell number and subset yield did not differ between patients and healthy donors. Naive and central memory subsets were obtained from all 30 or so donors, but regulatory and stem cell-like memory subsets were isolated from only 8 patients and roughly 8 healthy donors. Across all samples, some 99 million sorted cells were examined, and cell number per subset correlated strongly with RNA yield. In the study, TCRB repertoires of sorted circulating CD4+ T cell subsets from recently diagnosed type 1 diabetes patients were compared with those of matched healthy donors. General findings and caveats noted by the study authors: A moderate but significant shortening of TCRB CDR3 length was observed in type 1 diabetes patients in all four CD4+ subsets. Because small numbers of individuals were included in the HLA sub-analyses, any influence of HLA type on TCRB rearrangement was left unresolved. The naive, central memory and regulatory TCRB repertoires appeared to resemble one another more closely among patients than among healthy donors. Shorter templates might be favored by PCR, yet because patient and control samples were amplified and corrected together, any such skew would affect both groups equally. Because cDNA was sequenced instead of genomic DNA, activated cells with high expression could be over-represented, although the groups did not differ in activation or CD3 levels. At VDJ recombination sites, patients with type 1 diabetes made fewer insertions and deleted more nucleotides, a pattern implying thymic rearrangement abnormalities.

The CDR3 spans 16 residues, from the cysteine through the phenylalanine. Of all the DNA, just the CDR3 is kept, 48 bases in frame from base 1. The germline V gene gives CDR1 as SGHRS and CDR2 as YFSETQ. V is shortened by 2 bases, J by 2 bases, and the region joining them spans 14 bases. Each donor gave one peripheral blood draw, roughly 110 mL on average, collected into heparinised tubes. A BD FACSAria II and a panel including CD45RO, CCR7, CD25, CD127, CD95 and CD27 were used to sort naive, central memory, regulatory and stem cell-like memory CD4+ T cells. A purity above 95% was achieved for all sorted populations. Right away, PBMCs were isolated by Lymphoprep density gradient centrifugation and were stained directly, with no culture step. To minimize batch effects, samples were stained and sorted in pairs, one healthy donor with one patient per experiment.

This sequence originates from a young woman in good health. Recombination joined TRBV5-1 with TRBJ2-4; the D gene assignment is ambiguous. Sequencing was performed on central memory CD4+ T cells from blood. The bases are TGCGCCAGCAGCTTTGGCCTCCTTGATACCAAAAACATTCAGTACTTC. The resulting protein is CASSFGLLDTKNIQYF.